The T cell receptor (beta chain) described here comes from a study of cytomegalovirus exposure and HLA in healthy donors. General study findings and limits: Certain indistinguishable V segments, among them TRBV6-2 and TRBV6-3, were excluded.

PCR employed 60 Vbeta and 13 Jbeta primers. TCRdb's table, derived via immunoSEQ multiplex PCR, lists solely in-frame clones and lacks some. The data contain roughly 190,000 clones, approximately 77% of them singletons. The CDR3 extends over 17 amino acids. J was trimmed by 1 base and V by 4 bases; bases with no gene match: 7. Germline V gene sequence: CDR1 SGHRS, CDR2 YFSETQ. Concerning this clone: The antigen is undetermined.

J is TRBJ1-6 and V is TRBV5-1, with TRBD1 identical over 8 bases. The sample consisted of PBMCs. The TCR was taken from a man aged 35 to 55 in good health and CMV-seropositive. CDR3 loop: CASSPTDRGSYNSPLHF. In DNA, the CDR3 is TGCGCCAGCAGCCCGACCGACAGGGGATCCTATAATTCACCCCTCCACTTT.